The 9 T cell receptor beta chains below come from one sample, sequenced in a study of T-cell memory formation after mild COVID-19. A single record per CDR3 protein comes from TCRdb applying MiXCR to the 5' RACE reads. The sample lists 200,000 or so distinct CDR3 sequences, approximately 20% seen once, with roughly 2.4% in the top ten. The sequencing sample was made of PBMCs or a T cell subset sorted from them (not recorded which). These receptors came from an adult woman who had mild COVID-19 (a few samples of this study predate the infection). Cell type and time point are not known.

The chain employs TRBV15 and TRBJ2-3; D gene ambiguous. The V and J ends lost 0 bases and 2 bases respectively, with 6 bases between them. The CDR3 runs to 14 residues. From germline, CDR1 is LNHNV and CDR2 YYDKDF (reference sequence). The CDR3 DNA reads TGTGCCACCAGCAGAGACACGTACACAGATACGCAGTATTTT. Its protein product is CATSRDTYTDTQYF.

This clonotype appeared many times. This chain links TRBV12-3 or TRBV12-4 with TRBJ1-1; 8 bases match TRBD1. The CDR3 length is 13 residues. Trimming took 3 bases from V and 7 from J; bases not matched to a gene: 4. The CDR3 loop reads CASSLNRGVEAFF. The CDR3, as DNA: TGTGCCAGCAGTTTGAACAGGGGGGTTGAAGCTTTCTTT.

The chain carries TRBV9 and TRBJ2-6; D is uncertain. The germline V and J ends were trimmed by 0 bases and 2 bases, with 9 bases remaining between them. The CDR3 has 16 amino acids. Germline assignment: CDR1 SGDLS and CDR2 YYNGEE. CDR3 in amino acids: CASSVGTVAGANVLTF. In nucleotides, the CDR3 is TGTGCCAGCAGCGTAGGAACAGTTGCTGGGGCCAACGTCCTGACTTTC.

The CDR3: CASSFEPGLGTQYF. DNA of the CDR3: TGCGCCAGCAGCTTTGAACCGGGACTAGGAACGCAGTATTTT. This sequence joins TRBV5-1 and TRBJ2-3; 8 nucleotides line up with TRBD2. J was trimmed by 9 bases and V by 2 bases; bases with no gene match: 8. This CDR3 has 14 residues. Germline V gene sequence: CDR1 SGHRS, CDR2 YFSETQ.

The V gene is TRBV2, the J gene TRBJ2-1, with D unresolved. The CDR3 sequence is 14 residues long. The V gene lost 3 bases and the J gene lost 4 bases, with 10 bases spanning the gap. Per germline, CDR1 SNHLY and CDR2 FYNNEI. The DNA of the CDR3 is TGTGCCAGCAGTGACTGGCAGCTTTACAATGAGCAGTTCTTC. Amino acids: CASSDWQLYNEQFF.

CDR3 nucleotides: TGTGCCAGTTGGCAGGCGGCTGGCGAGCAGTACTTC. Translating it yields CASWQAAGEQYF. The rearrangement uses TRBV6-5 and TRBJ2-7, with D uncertain. V gave up 9 bases and J gave up 6 bases, with 15 bases separating them. The CDR3 is made up of 12 amino acids. Germline CDR1 MNHEY, CDR2 SVGAGI.

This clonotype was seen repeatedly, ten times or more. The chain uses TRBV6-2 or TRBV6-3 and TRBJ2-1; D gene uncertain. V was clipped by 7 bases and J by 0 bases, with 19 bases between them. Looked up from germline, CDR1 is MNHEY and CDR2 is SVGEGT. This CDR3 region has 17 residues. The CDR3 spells CASTQRRSASSYNEQFF. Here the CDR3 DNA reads TGTGCCAGCACCCAACGAAGAAGCGCGAGCTCCTACAATGAGCAGTTCTTC.

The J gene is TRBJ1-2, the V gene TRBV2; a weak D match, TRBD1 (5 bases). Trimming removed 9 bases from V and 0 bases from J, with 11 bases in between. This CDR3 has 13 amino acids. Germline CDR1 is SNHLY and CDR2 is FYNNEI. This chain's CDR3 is CARSPGPNYGYTF. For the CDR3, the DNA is TGTGCCAGGTCGCCGGGACCTAACTATGGCTACACCTTC.

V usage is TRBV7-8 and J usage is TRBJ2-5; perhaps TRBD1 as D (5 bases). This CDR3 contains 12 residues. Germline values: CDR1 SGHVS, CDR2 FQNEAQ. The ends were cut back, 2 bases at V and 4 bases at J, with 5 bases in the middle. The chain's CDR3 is CASSLQGETQYF. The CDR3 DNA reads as TGTGCCAGCAGCTTACAGGGAGAGACCCAGTACTTC. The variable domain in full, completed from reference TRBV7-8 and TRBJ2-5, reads GAGVSQSPRYKVAKRGQDVALRCDPISGHVSLFWYQQALGQGPEFLTYFQNEAQLDKSGLPSDRFFAERPEGSVSTLKIQRTQQEDSAVYLCASSLQGETQYFGPGTRLLVL.